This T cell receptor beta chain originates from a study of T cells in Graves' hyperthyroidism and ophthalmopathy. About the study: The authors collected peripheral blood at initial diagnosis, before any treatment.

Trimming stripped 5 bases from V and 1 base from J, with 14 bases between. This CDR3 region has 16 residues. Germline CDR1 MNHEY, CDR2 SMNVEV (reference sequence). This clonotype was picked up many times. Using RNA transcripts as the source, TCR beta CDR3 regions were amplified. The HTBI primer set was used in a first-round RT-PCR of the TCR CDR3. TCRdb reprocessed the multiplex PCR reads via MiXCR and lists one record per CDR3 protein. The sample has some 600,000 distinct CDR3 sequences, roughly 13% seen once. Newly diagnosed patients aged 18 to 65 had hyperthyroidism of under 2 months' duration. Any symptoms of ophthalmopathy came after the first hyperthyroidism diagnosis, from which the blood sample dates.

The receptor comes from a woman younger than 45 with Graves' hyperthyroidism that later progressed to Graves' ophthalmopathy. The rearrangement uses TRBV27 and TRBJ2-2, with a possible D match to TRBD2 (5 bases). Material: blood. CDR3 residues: CASSPTRGGNTGELFF. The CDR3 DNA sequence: TGTGCCAGCAGTCCCACGCGAGGAGGGAACACCGGGGAGCTGTTTTTT.